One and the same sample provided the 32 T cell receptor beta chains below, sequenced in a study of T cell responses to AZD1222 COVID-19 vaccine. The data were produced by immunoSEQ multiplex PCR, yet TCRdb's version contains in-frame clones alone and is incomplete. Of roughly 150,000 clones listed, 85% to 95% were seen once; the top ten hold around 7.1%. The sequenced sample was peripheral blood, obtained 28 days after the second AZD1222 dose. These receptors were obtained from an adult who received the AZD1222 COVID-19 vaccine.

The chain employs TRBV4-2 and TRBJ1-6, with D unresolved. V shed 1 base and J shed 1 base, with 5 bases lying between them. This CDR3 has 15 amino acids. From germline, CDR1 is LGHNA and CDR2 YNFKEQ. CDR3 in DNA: TGTGCCAGCAGCCAAGCAAGGTCCTATAATTCACCCCTCCACTTT. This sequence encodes CASSQARSYNSPLHF.

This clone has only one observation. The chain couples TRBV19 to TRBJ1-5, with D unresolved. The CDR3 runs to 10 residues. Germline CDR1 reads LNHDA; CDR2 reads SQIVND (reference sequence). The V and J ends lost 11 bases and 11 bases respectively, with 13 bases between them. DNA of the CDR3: TGTGCCTGGGGAGGGTTGGCCCAGCATTTT. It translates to CAWGGLAQHF.

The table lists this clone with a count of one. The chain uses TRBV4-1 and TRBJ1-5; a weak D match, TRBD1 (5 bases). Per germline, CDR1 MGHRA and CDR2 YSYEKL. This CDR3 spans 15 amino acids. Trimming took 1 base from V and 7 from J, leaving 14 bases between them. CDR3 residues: CASSQGQGSMQPQHF. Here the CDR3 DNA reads TGCGCCAGCAGCCAAGGTCAGGGTTCTATGCAGCCCCAGCATTTT.

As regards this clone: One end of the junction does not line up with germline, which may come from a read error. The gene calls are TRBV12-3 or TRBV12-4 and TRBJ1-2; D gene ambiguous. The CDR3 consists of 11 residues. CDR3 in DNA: TGTGCCAGCAGTTACTACCGGGAGACGGAATTC. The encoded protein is CASSYYRETEF.

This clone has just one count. Here the CDR3 reads CASSLMSGDTEAFF. CDR3 DNA sequence: TGCGCCAGCAGCTTGATGTCAGGGGACACTGAAGCTTTCTTT. The chain uses TRBV5-1 and TRBJ1-1; D perhaps matches TRBD1 (6 bases). The V end lost 1 base, the J end lost 3 bases, and 10 bases lay between the germline ends. Germline V lookup: CDR1 SGHRS, CDR2 YFSETQ. The CDR3 is 14 amino acids.

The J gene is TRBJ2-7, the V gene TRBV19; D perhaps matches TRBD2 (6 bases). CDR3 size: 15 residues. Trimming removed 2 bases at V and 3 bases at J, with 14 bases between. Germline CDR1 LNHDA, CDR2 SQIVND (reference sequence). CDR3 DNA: TGTGCCAGTAGTATACGGGGGAGGAATGTCTACGAGCAGTACTTC. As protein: CASSIRGRNVYEQYF.

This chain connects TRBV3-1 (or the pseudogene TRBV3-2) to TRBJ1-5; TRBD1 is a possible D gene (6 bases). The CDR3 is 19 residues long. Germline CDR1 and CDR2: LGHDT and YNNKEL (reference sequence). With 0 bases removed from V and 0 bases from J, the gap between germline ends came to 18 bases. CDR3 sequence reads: CASSQDKLPGDDSNQPQHF. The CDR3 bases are TGTGCCAGCAGCCAAGATAAGCTCCCAGGGGACGATAGCAATCAGCCCCAGCATTTT.

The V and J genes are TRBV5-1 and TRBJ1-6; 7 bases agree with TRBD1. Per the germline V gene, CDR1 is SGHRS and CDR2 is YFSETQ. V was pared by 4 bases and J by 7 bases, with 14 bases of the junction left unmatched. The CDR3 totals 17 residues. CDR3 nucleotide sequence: TGCGCCAGCAGCACGACAGGGCCGACCCATCCGAATTCACCCCTCCACTTT. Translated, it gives CASSTTGPTHPNSPLHF.

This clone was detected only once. In DNA, the CDR3 is TGTGCCAGCAGCCTGGACAGGGTGTCGAACACCATATATTTT. It translates to CASSLDRVSNTIYF. The chain joins TRBV7-2 to TRBJ1-3; TRBD1 matches at 8 bases. CDR3 length: 14 amino acids. V lost 5 bases, J lost 7 bases, and 7 bases stayed unmatched. Per the germline V gene, CDR1 is SGHTA and CDR2 is FQGNSA.

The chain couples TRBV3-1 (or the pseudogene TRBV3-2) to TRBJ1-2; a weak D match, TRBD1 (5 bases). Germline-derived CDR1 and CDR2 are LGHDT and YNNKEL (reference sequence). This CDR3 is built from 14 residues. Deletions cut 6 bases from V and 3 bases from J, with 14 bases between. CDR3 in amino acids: CASREDTSYYGYTF. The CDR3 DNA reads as TGTGCCAGCAGGGAGGACACTTCGTACTATGGCTACACCTTC.

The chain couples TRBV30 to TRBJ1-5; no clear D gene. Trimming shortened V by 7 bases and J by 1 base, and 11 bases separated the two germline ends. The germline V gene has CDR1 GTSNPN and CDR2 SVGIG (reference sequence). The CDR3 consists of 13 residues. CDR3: CAYMTESNQPQHF. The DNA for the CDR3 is TGTGCCTATATGACGGAGAGCAATCAGCCCCAGCATTTT.

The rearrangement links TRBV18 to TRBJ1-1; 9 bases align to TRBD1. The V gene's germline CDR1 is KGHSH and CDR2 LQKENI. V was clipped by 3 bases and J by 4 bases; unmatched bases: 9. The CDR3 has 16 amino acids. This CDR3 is CASSPQAQGAITEAFF. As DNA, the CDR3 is TGTGCCAGCTCACCTCAAGCACAGGGGGCGATCACTGAAGCTTTCTTT. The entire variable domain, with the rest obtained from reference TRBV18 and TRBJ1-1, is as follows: NAGVMQNPRHLVRRRGQEARLRCSPMKGHSHVYWYRQLPEEGLKFMVYLQKENIIDESGMPKERFSAEFPKEGPSILRIQQVVRGDSAAYFCASSPQAQGAITEAFFGQGTRLTVV.

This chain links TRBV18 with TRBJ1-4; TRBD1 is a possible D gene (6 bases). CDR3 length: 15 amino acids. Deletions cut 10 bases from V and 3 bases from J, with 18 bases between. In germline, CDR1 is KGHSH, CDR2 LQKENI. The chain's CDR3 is CATHPRGAANEKLFF. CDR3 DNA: TGTGCCACCCACCCGCGGGGGGCTGCTAATGAAAAACTGTTTTTT.

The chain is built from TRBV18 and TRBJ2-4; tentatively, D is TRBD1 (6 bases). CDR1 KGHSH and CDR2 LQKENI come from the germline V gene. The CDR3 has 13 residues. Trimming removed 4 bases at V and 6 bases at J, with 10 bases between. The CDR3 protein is CASSQGVRNIQYF. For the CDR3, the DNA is TGTGCCAGCTCACAGGGGGTTAGAAACATTCAGTACTTC.

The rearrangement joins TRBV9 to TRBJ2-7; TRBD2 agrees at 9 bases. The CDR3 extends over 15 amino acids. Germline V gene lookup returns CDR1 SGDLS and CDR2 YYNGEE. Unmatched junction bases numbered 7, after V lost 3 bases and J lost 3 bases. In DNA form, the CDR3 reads TGTGCCAGCAGCGCAGATAGCGGGGGCTTCTACGAGCAGTACTTC. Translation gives CASSADSGGFYEQYF.

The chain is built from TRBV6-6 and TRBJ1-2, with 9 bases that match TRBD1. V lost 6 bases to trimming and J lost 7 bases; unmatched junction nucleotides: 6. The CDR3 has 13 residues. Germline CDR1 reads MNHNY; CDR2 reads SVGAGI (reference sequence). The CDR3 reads CASSRDREFGYTF. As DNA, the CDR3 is TGTGCCAGCAGCAGGGACAGGGAGTTTGGCTACACCTTC.

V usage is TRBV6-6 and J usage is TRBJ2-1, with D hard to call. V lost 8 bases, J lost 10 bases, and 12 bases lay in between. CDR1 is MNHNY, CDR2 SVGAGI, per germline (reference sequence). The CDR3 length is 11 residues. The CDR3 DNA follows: TGTGCCAGCGGACGAAGCCGCGAGCAGTTCTTC. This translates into CASGRSREQFF.

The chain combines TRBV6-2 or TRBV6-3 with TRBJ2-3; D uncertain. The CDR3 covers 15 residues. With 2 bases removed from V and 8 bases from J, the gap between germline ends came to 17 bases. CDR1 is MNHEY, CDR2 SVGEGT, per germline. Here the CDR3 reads CASSYPRYGPSTQYF. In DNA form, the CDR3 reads TGTGCCAGCAGTTACCCCCGGTATGGGCCCAGTACGCAGTATTTT.

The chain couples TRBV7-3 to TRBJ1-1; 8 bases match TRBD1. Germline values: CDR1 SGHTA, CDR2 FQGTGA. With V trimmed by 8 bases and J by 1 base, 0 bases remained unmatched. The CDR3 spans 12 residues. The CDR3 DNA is TGTGCCAGCGGACAGGGGAACACTGAAGCTTTCTTT. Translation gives CASGQGNTEAFF. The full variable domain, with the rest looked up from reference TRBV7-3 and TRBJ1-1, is GAGVSQTPSNKVTEKGKYVELRCDPISGHTALYWYRQSLGQGPEFLIYFQGTGAADDSGLPNDRFFAVRPEGSVSTLKIQRTERGDSAVYLCASGQGNTEAFFGQGTRLTVV.

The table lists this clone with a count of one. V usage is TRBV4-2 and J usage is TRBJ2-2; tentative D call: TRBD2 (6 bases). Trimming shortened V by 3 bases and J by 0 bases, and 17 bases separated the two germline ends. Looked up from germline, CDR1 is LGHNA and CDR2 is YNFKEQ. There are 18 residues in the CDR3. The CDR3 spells CASSQEGPRVSNTGELFF. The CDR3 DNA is TGTGCCAGCAGCCAGGAGGGACCGCGGGTTTCGAACACCGGGGAGCTGTTTTTT.

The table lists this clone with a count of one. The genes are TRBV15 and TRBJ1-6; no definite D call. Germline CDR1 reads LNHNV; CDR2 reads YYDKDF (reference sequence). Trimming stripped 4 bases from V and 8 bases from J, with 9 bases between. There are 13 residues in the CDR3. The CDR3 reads CATSTAGDSPLHF. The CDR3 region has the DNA TGTGCCACCAGCACAGCCGGGGATTCACCCCTCCACTTT.

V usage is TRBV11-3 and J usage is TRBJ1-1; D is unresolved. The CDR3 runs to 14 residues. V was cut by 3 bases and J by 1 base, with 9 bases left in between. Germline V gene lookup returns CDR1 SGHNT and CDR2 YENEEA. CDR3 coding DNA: TGTGCCAGCAGCTTCGCTGCAGGGAACACTGAAGCTTTCTTT. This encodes CASSFAAGNTEAFF.

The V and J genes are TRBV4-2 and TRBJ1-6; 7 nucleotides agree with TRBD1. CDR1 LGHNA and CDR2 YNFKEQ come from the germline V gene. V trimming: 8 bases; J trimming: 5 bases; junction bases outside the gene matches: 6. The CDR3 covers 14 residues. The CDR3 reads CASAPGQNNSPLHF. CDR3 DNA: TGTGCCAGCGCTCCGGGACAGAATAATTCACCCCTCCACTTT.

CDR3 sequence (DNA): TGTGCCAGCAGTGGGACACCCAGCATGGCGACTAATGAAAAACTGTTTTTT. Translation: CASSGTPSMATNEKLFF. This chain joins TRBV6-1 and TRBJ1-4, with a possible D match to TRBD1 (5 bases). V was shortened by 4 bases and J by 2 bases, with 17 bases between the two germline ends. Looked up from germline, CDR1 is MNHNS and CDR2 is SASEGT. CDR3 length: 17 residues.

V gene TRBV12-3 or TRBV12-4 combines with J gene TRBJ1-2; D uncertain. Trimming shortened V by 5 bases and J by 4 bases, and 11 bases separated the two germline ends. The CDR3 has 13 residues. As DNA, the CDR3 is TGTGCCAGCAGTCCCGGAGGAACCTATGGCTACACCTTC. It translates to CASSPGGTYGYTF.

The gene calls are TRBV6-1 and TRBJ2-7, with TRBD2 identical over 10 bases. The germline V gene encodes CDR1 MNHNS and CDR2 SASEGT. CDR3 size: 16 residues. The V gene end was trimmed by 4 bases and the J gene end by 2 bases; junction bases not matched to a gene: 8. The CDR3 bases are TGTGCCAGCAGTGGACCACTAGCGGGGCGTACCTACGAGCAGTACTTC. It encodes CASSGPLAGRTYEQYF.

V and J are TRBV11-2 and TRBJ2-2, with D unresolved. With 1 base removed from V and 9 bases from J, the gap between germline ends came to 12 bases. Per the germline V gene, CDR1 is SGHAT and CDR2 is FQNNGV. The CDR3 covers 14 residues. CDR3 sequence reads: CASSLGVGPRELFF. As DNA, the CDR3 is TGTGCCAGCAGCTTAGGGGTAGGACCGCGGGAGCTGTTTTTT.

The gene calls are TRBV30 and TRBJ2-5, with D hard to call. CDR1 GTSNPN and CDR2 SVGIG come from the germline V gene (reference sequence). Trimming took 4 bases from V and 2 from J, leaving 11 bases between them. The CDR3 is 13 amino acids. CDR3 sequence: CAWMELAQETQYF. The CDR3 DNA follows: TGTGCCTGGATGGAACTCGCTCAAGAGACCCAGTACTTC.

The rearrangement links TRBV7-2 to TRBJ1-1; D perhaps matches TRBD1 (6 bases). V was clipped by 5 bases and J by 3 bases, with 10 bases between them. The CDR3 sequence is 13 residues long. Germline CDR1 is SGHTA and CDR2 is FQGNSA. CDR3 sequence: CASSQGPDTEAFF. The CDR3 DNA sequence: TGTGCCAGCAGCCAGGGGCCGGACACTGAAGCTTTCTTT.

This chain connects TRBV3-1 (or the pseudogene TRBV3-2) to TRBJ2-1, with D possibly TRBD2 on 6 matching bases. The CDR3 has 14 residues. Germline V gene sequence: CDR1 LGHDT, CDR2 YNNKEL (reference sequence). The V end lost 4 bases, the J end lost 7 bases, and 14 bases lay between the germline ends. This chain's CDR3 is CASSPRDSNNEQFF. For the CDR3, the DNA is TGTGCCAGCAGCCCTCGGGACTCCAATAATGAGCAGTTCTTC.

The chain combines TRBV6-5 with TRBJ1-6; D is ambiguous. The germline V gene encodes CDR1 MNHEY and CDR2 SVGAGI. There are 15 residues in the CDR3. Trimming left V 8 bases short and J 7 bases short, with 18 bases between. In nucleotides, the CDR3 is TGTGCCAGCGCGTGGATAGAGCTAATGAATTCACCCCTCCACTTT. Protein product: CASAWIELMNSPLHF.

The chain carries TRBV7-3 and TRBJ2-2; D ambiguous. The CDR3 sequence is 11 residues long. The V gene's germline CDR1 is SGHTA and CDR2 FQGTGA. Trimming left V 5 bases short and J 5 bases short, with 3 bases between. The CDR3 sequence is CASSGTGELFF. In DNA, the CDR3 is TGTGCCAGCAGCGGTACCGGGGAGCTGTTTTTT.